A single T cell receptor (beta chain) is shown here with its context. This clone was detected only once. Its target antigen remains unknown. Per-nucleotide qualities are absent, and no much larger clonotype sits a single base away. At the DNA level, this CDR3 is encoded by other sequences in the same sample as well. Using the deep immunoSEQ assay, TCR CDR3 regions were amplified from genomic DNA by multiplex PCR. For each cell subset, the extracted genomic DNA was distributed evenly across all wells of several immunoSEQ 96-well plates, and each plate served as one replicate. For unsorted PBMC, about 0.3 ug genomic DNA, equal to about 30,000 T cell genomes, was loaded into each replicate PCR. Genomic DNA from unsorted PBMC was sequenced over ten immunoSEQ deep assay plates. The purified libraries were quantified using a Qubit 3.0 fluorometer, sized with a Bioanalyzer 2100, and then quantified again using the KAPA Library Quantification kit. Each immunoSEQ 96-well plate was sequenced on its own single-read 150-cycle Illumina NextSeq 550 flow cell. The authors' pipeline ran thus. Because the immunoSEQ output held only junctional sequences and lacked quality scores, the filtering could not match the filtering applied to full-length reads. To assign V/J genes and CDR3, sequences were annotated against IMGT germline references using PyIR, a Python wrapper for IgBLAST v1.9. Reads were filtered out if the reads had weak V/J assignments (E-value above 1e-6), no CDR3, stop codons, out-of-frame junctions, or ambiguous translated residues. V3J clonotypes were defined as sequences sharing the same inferred V gene, J gene, and CDR3 amino acid sequence. To compute the percentage overlap between repertoires, the number of shared unique clonotypes was divided by the size of the smaller repertoire. RTK rarefaction, the Chao1 estimator, and Recon v2.1 estimates of unobserved clonotypes were used to assess repertoire richness. Not all clones reach the TCRdb copy of this immuneACCESS table, which keeps in-frame sequences only. Checked studies attribute under half of the gap to unresolved V genes and leave the rest unexplained. V, J and clone size were drawn from that table, and D and trimming were deduced from the DNA. Across this sample there are about half a million clones, with around 80% seen only once. The ten largest clones represent about 12% of the sample.

The CDR3 starts with the cysteine, ends with the phenylalanine, and has 13 residues. Only the CDR3 DNA stays, 39 bases, in frame from base 1. From a lookup of the germline V gene, CDR1 and CDR2 are SGHRS and YFSETQ. The trim is 0 bases for V and 5 bases for J, with a gap of 6 bases between the germline ends. This entry is derived from a study of shared clonotypes between healthy human individuals (dated by TCRdb to about 2020). Regarding the research as a whole: The cohort included a few men and a couple of women between 18 and 49 years of age. Between about 0.85 and 9.5 billion PBMCs per donor were obtained by leukapheresis. Libraries were prepared and TCR repertoires were sequenced by different laboratories using diverse techniques, in order to increase sequencing depth and limit assay-specific biases. Blood TCR repertoires of a handful of healthy adults were deeply sequenced to estimate repertoire size and the extent of clonotype sharing between individuals. Summary of the overall study and its limitations: Pairwise subsampling led to the expectation that sequencing depth would affect the degree of clonotype sharing among donors. Sampling was restricted to blood, and TCR repertoires in tissues likely differ from the TCR repertoires found in blood. Because the study included only a small number of donors, the genetic and exposure-history diversity represented was limited.

The donors were healthy, HIV-negative adults who had no recently reported acute infections or vaccinations. Every donor was a Caucasian adult residing in Nashville, Tennessee, USA. For unsorted samples, tens of millions of PBMCs were counted and genomic DNA was extracted with the QIAamp DNA Blood Mini kit. After blood collection by leukapheresis, PBMCs were isolated using Ficoll-Histopaque density gradient centrifugation and then cryopreserved in the vapor phase of liquid nitrogen. This chain is built from TRBV5-1 and TRBJ1-5; 5 matching bases give a weak D call of TRBD1. The receptor's source is a woman aged 40 to 49 in good health. Some clones in this sample may be carry-over from other donors' samples. Material: PBMCs. The DNA sequence is TGCGCCAGCAGCTTGGAGACAGATCAGCCCCAGCATTTT. Translated, this is CASSLETDQPQHF.